This T cell receptor beta chain comes out of a study of shared T cell receptors in the human thymus. Clones were read by immunoSEQ multiplex PCR, and TCRdb kept only the in-frame ones, dropping some. The sample holds about 660,000 clones, more than 75% seen once. This CDR3 has 16 residues. The V segment lost 7 bases and the J segment 1 base; nucleotides outside the gene matches: 8. Germline values: CDR1 SGHDN, CDR2 FVKESK. This same sample was also taken into another study, of human thymus T cells. This second report adds: Resections were taken during corrective heart surgery, and the thymus tissue came from these. Apparent skewing of V and J gene usage characterized both thymic and blood repertoires. Related work showed strongly overlapping thymic repertoires across unrelated individuals.

The sequenced sample consisted of thymocytes. The V gene is TRBV14, the J gene TRBJ2-1; 9 bases match TRBD1. This receptor was obtained from a boy in the first two years of life with a congenital heart defect. Here the CDR3 DNA reads TGTGCCAGCAAGCTAGACAGGGGGGGGTCCTACAATGAGCAGTTCTTC. It is translated as CASKLDRGGSYNEQFF.